This T cell receptor (beta chain) was recovered during a study of blood T cell repertoires in COVID-19 (dated by TCRdb to 2020 to 2021). Regarding the research as a whole: Samples covering the acute and convalescent phases of COVID-19 were provided by collaborators in the United States, Italy and Spain. The material from the prospective study consisted of cDNA or gDNA derived from T cells, B-cell-depleted T cells, or PBMCs. Deeply sampled blood TCRbeta repertoires from subjects exposed to, actively infected with, or recovered from COVID-19 were included in the dataset. A freely available public database, intended as a resource for researchers studying the immune response to SARS-CoV-2, is where the repertoires were released. Samples came from the ongoing ImmuneRACE study (first 160 participants) plus 1,254 subjects from 6 global collaborators. A de-identified subject ID, COVID-19 status, age in years and sex were almost always included in the sample metadata. Where HLA class I and class II types were available, the types were taken from metadata supplied by the sample provider, not from assay-based typing. Paper-wide results and their limitations: How much clinical and demographic metadata was included differed by source and by participant, and the metadata was provided uncurated.

Counted from cysteine to phenylalanine, this CDR3 has 16 amino acids. The kept DNA is CDR3 alone, 48 bases in frame from the first base. V lost 3 bases and J lost 4 bases; the stretch between them is 18 bases long. The germline V gene (reference sequence) yields MNHEY for CDR1 and SMNVEV for CDR2. TCRbeta CDR3 regions were amplified from genomic DNA by means of the immunoSEQ Assay, a bias-controlled multiplex PCR. The paper's processing steps were these. Nucleated cell counts per sample were estimated from amplification of reference gene primers within the assay. Sequence reads were collapsed and filtered to measure the absolute abundance of every unique TCRbeta CDR3 rearrangement. For each sample, productive Simpson clonality was calculated as the square root of Simpson's diversity index across productive rearrangements. Here the immuneACCESS table is served through TCRdb, limited to in-frame sequences with V and J called. Missing clones are a known gap in these copies; in checked studies unresolved V genes cover under half, and the rest lacks a known reason. D and trimming were read from the DNA, whereas the V and J calls and clone size are those reported in that table. Here the sample has roughly 190,000 clones; about 85% occur a single time. The leading ten clones occupy approximately 2.1% of the sample.

A remark on this clone: Its antigen is not yet known. It has no much larger one-base neighbor in the sample; base qualities were not kept.

Participants in the prospective study were aged about 18 to 95 years, lived in approximately 26 United States geographic areas, and enrolled through a virtual design. To assign participants to cohorts, the prospective study relied on clinical history that participants themselves reported in a screening survey and a study questionnaire. For ImmuneRACE Cohort 3, a participant was defined as recovered based on two consecutive negative NP/OP PCR tests, clearance by a healthcare professional, or resolution of symptoms. Each participant in the prospective study had whole blood, serum and a nasopharyngeal or oropharyngeal swab collected by mobile phlebotomists. Prospective study participants could optionally give additional blood draws and questionnaires over a roughly 2-month period. Blood samples from the prospective study were shipped frozen or at room temperature prior to DNA extraction.

This clonotype was obtained from a woman in her 30s who had recovered from COVID-19. Sequenced sample: PBMCs or T cells enriched from blood (not recorded which). This sequence uses TRBV27 and TRBJ1-2, with the D gene uncertain. The CDR3 region has the sequence CASSLVGEPRTYGYTF. The sequenced DNA is TGTGCCAGCAGTTTGGTCGGAGAGCCTCGAACCTATGGCTACACCTTC.